The 3 T cell receptor beta chains given below trace back to one sample, sequenced in a study of blood T cells in healthy people across ages. Through a sample-barcoded 5' primer and a J-beta primer mix, a second PCR was run for about 6 to 11 cycles. One entry per CDR3 protein, called by TCRdb with MiXCR from the 5' RACE reads. The sample carries fewer than 900,000 distinct CDR3 sequences, under 40% recorded once. The sequenced material came from blood. The receptor set was obtained from a man younger than 35 in good health.

This clonotype was observed at least ten times. CDR3: CASTRGASYEQYF. The CDR3 DNA reads as TGTGCCAGCACGCGGGGGGCGTCCTACGAGCAGTACTTC. V gene TRBV12-3 or TRBV12-4 combines with J gene TRBJ2-7; 8 positions match TRBD2. The CDR3 length is 13 residues. V dropped 7 bases and J dropped 1; count of bases not matched to a gene: 3.

The chain couples TRBV7-2 to TRBJ2-2; 7 bases line up with TRBD2. V shed 5 bases, J shed 7 bases, and the junction held 19 bases outside the gene matches. Germline values: CDR1 SGHTA, CDR2 FQGNSA. This CDR3 spans 18 amino acids. The chain's CDR3 is CASSARMGGGADYGELFF. For the CDR3, the DNA is TGTGCCAGCAGCGCCAGAATGGGCGGGGGAGCTGATTACGGGGAGCTGTTTTTT.

This chain joins TRBV20-1 and TRBJ1-1, with a possible D match to TRBD1 (5 bases). This CDR3 spans 15 amino acids. CDR1 is DFQATT and CDR2 is SNEGSKA in the germline V gene (reference sequence). Trimming left V 1 base short and J 0 bases short, with 12 bases between. The CDR3 bases are TGCAGTGCTAGAGCCACCCGGGGCCTGAACACTGAAGCTTTCTTT. It yields the protein CSARATRGLNTEAFF.